This TCR beta chain was sequenced in a study of cytomegalovirus exposure and HLA in healthy donors. General observations from the study: Beyond CMV serostatus, there was no information to go on about immune exposure.

The CDR3 has 16 amino acids. V dropped 0 bases and J dropped 0 bases, with 11 bases sitting between them. Germline assignment: CDR1 SGHRS and CDR2 YFSETQ. On this clone: No antigen is known for it. Additional DNA sequences in this sample encode the identical CDR3.

Healthy bone marrow donors made up the donors. PCR was performed using 60 Vbeta and 13 Jbeta primers. In the source study's methods: An analysis that came later counted 70 million to 100 million unique TCR beta chains, around 12 million shared. The table came from immunoSEQ multiplex PCR; TCRdb's copy has only in-frame clones and leaves some out. V and J calls and clone size are given by that table; D and trimming were obtained from the DNA. The sample has under 200,000 clones, approximately 80% seen once. Sequencing was done on a sample of PBMCs. The V gene is TRBV5-1, the J gene TRBJ2-3; D perhaps matches TRBD2 (5 bases). The clonotype comes from a man aged 60 to 69 in good health and CMV-seronegative. The CDR3, as DNA: TGCGCCAGCAGCTTGGGTGCGGGCCTGAGCACAGATACGCAGTATTTT. This sequence encodes CASSLGAGLSTDTQYF.